These 5 T cell receptor beta chains were sequenced from one sample in a study of PD-L1 blockade in urothelial cancer. Time point meaning: peripheral blood 6 weeks after treatment start. Libraries were prepared by immunoSEQ multiplex PCR; TCRdb keeps only in-frame clonotypes and omits some of them. Of roughly 120,000 clones in the sample, roughly 90% are singletons; the top ten hold less than 5%. Sequencing used PBMCs, obtained around atezolizumab (anti-PD-L1) treatment. The receptors come from a man between 60 and 75 years old with urothelial cancer.

In the case of this clone: Other nucleotide sequences in the sample specify the same CDR3. The chain links TRBV18 to TRBJ1-4; 9 positions agree with TRBD1. This CDR3 has 14 residues. Trimming removed 5 bases from V and 8 bases from J; junction bases left unmatched: 6. The germline V gene encodes CDR1 KGHSH and CDR2 LQKENI. Written as DNA, the CDR3 is TGTGCCAGCTCAACCGGGACAGGGAAAGAAAAACTGTTTTTT. Translation gives CASSTGTGKEKLFF.

The chain recombines TRBV4-3 with TRBJ1-4, with 7 bases aligning to TRBD1. The V and J ends lost 0 bases and 8 bases, in that order; junction bases with no gene match: 3. The CDR3 consists of 14 residues. Germline V gene sequence: CDR1 LGHNA, CDR2 YSLEER. CDR3 bases: TGCGCCAGCAGCCAAGATCCAGGGGGAGAAAAACTGTTTTTT. It specifies CASSQDPGGEKLFF.

The chain uses TRBV7-9 and TRBJ1-5; possibly TRBD1 for D (6 bases). The CDR3 contains 14 residues. Trimming cost V 4 bases and J 7 bases, with 14 bases left between them. Germline V CDR1 and CDR2: SEHNR, FQNEAQ (reference sequence). CDR3 amino acids: CASSSEEQGQPQHF. Written as DNA, the CDR3 is TGTGCCAGCAGCTCAGAAGAACAGGGCCAGCCCCAGCATTTT.

The CDR3 DNA reads as TGTGCCAGCAGTACCCCAACAGGGGGGTCCAACGTCCTGACTTTC. Translated, it gives CASSTPTGGSNVLTF. This chain connects TRBV11-1 to TRBJ2-6, with TRBD1 matching 8 bases. Germline trimming cut 6 bases from V and 8 bases from J; bases unmatched to any gene: 9. Germline CDR1 and CDR2: SGHAT and FQDESV (reference sequence). The CDR3 is 15 residues long.

The chain uses TRBV7-2 and TRBJ2-3; 10 bases agree with TRBD2. The CDR3 is 12 residues long. Trimming removed 1 base from V and 14 bases from J; junction bases left unmatched: 3. From germline, CDR1 is SGHTA and CDR2 FQGNSA. The CDR3 loop is CASSLEVAGGYF. The CDR3 DNA is TGTGCCAGCAGCTTAGAAGTAGCGGGGGGGTATTTT.